This TCR beta chain was captured in a study of shared clonotypes between healthy human individuals. Study information: Sampling drew on donors who were a couple of women and three men aged 18 to 49.

As processed by the authors: Junction-only sequences without quality scores came from ImmunoSEQ, so filtering differed. Repertoires were generated with immunoSEQ multiplex PCR, while TCRdb's copy carries only in-frame clones and drops some. The DNA gave D and trimming, while V, J and clone size come from that table. The sample consists of just over 2,000,000 clones, about 95% of them appearing once. Study-wide findings and caveats: The naive CD4 repertoires of several donors were compared, and around 4.9% of clonotypes were shared.

In germline, CDR1 is GTSNPN, CDR2 SVGIG (reference sequence). V was pared by 2 bases and J by 6 bases, with 8 bases between. The CDR3 contains 11 residues. Note on this clone: Its specificity is not known.

Naive CD45RA+ and memory CD45RA-negative subsets were split from CD4+ cells. The clonotype originates from a man aged 18 to 30 in good health. Material: naive CD4+ T cells sorted from blood. Subset of the sample: CD45RA+ positively selected. The rearrangement links TRBV30 to TRBJ2-7; D unresolved. CDR3 bases: TGTGCCTGGAGTTTTGGTGGCGAGCAGTACTTC. It encodes CAWSFGGEQYF.